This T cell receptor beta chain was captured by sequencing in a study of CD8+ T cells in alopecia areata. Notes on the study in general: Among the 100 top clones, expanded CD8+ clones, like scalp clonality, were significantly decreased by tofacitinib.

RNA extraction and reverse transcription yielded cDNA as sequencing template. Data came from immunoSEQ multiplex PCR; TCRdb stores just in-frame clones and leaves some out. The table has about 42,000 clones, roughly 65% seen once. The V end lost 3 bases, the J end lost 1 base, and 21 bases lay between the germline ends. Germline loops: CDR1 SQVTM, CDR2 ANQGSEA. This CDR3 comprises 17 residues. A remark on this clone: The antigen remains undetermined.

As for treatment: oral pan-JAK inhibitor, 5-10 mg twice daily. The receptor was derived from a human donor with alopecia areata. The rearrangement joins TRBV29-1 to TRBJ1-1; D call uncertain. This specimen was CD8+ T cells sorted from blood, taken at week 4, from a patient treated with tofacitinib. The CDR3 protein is CSVDPSLPKGANTEAFF. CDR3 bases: TGCAGCGTTGACCCATCTCTTCCCAAGGGTGCGAACACTGAAGCTTTCTTT.